The clone carrying this T cell receptor (beta chain) is a singleton in its sample. Antigen unknown. Other DNA sequences in this sample translate to the same CDR3. These data are taken from a study of shared clonotypes between healthy human individuals. Study-wide results and caveats: For sorted subsets, rarefaction showed incomplete sequencing despite large depth.

The CDR3 totals 15 residues. V was clipped by 4 bases and J by 4 bases; unmatched bases: 4. The germline CDR1 and CDR2 sequences are SGDLS and YYNGEE. CD45RO-negative cells were positively selected for CCR7, leaving out terminally differentiated effector memory CD45RA+ cells. Authors' processing steps: ImmunoSEQ yielded junction-only sequences lacking quality scores, so filtering differed. Profiling relied on immunoSEQ multiplex PCR, and the TCRdb table lists in-frame clones only, not all of them. The V and J calls and clone size are taken from that table; D and trimming were inferred from the DNA. The repertoire includes about 2.1 million clones, more than 85% of them detected once, and about 1.5% sits in the top ten.

The source of this sequence is a man in his late teens or twenties in good health. Some clones in this sample may be carry-over from other donors' samples. The sequencing input was naive CD8+ T cells from PBMCs. V gene TRBV9 combines with J gene TRBJ2-1; 11 bases align to TRBD2. In DNA form, the CDR3 reads TGTGCCAGCAGCCCCCGGACTAGCGGGTACAATGAGCAGTTCTTC. Encoded protein: CASSPRTSGYNEQFF.